Following are 29 T cell receptor beta chains from one sample sequenced in a study of T cell repertoires in cytomegalovirus infection. Each CDR3 protein gets one entry after TCRdb re-called the reads with MiXCR. The sample gives a few hundred thousand distinct CDR3 sequences, over 15% of which show up once; roughly 8.7% is in the top ten. The sample consisted of PBMCs. Receptor source: a human donor in good health (CMV status not recorded). Some clones in this sample may be carry-over from other donors' samples.

This clonotype was observed at least ten times. CDR3 DNA sequence: TGTGCCAGCAGCTCCTGGGCTGGAAACACCATATATTTT. Its protein product is CASSSWAGNTIYF. J is TRBJ1-3 and V is TRBV7-2; D not resolved. Germline V lookup: CDR1 SGHTA, CDR2 FQGNSA. V was clipped by 4 bases and J by 2 bases, with 6 bases between them. The CDR3 loop spans 13 amino acids.

Remarks on this clonotype: At one boundary the junction diverges from the germline segment, which might be a read error. V is TRBV5-4 and J is TRBJ2-3, with no clear D. The CDR3 covers 13 residues. From germline, CDR1 is SGHNT and CDR2 YYREEE (reference sequence). CDR3 residues: CATSLALGITQYF. CDR3 bases: TGTGCCACCAGCTTGGCTCTGGGGATCACGCAGTATTTT.

This chain joins TRBV20-1 and TRBJ2-5, with D unresolved. Germline lookup yields CDR1 DFQATT and CDR2 SNEGSKA (reference sequence). The CDR3 is made up of 18 amino acids. V was pared by 0 bases and J by 2 bases, with 22 bases between. The CDR3 region is CSARDLGWGGYPQETQYF. In DNA, the CDR3 is TGCAGTGCTAGAGATCTGGGGTGGGGTGGGTATCCACAAGAGACCCAGTACTTC.

The J gene is TRBJ2-7, the V gene TRBV5-4; D unresolved. V was shortened by 0 bases and J by 7 bases, with 8 bases between the two germline ends. Germline V gives CDR1 SGHNT, CDR2 YYREEE (reference sequence). CDR3 length equals 12 residues. The CDR3 DNA sequence: TGTGCCAGCAGCTTGGGGCAGAGGGAGCAGTACTTC. Translated: CASSLGQREQYF.

The V call is TRBV28, the J call TRBJ2-1; tentative D call: TRBD2 (5 bases). The germline V and J ends were trimmed by 8 bases and 9 bases, with 11 bases remaining between them. CDR1 is MDHEN, CDR2 SYDVKM, per germline. There are 11 residues in the CDR3. In DNA, the CDR3 is TGTGCCAGCCAGATAGCGACTGAGCAGTTCTTC. Translation: CASQIATEQFF.

This clonotype was picked up a small number of times. The rearrangement links TRBV18 to TRBJ1-2; D gene ambiguous. V was pared by 6 bases and J by 8 bases, with 19 bases between. The CDR3 is 14 residues long. Germline assignment: CDR1 KGHSH and CDR2 LQKENI. As DNA, the CDR3 is TGTGCCAGCTCCCTCAACGCGGGGTCGAGGGGCTACACCTTC. Its translation: CASSLNAGSRGYTF.

This clonotype was seen repeatedly, ten times or more. The chain combines TRBV7-2 with TRBJ1-4; D not resolved. CDR1 is SGHTA and CDR2 is FQGNSA in the germline V gene. This CDR3 region has 14 residues. V gave up 5 bases and J gave up 7 bases, with 14 bases separating them. The CDR3 nucleotides are TGTGCCAGCAGCCCAGGTCCTAGGAGTGAAAAACTGTTTTTT. This gives the protein CASSPGPRSEKLFF.

The J gene is TRBJ1-5, the V gene TRBV6-5; possible D gene TRBD1, 5 bases. The CDR3 loop spans 17 amino acids. CDR1 and CDR2 from the germline V gene are MNHEY and SVGAGI. V lost 4 bases, J lost 4 bases, and 20 bases lay in between. The CDR3 region is CASSFYLIGTGNQPQHF. In nucleotides, the CDR3 is TGTGCCAGCAGTTTCTACCTTATCGGGACCGGGAATCAGCCCCAGCATTTT.

This chain uses TRBV4-2 with TRBJ2-5, with 11 bases aligning to TRBD1. CDR3 length: 16 residues. Germline V gives CDR1 LGHNA, CDR2 YNFKEQ. Trimming took 4 bases from V and 0 from J; bases not matched to a gene: 4. The DNA of the CDR3 is TGTGCCAGCAGCCCGCGGACAGGGGGCGACCAAGAGACCCAGTACTTC. This translates into CASSPRTGGDQETQYF.

The chain is built from TRBV5-1 and TRBJ2-3; TRBD2 aligns across 7 bases. V was pared by 4 bases and J by 6 bases, with 8 bases of the junction left unmatched. Germline CDR1 and CDR2: SGHRS and YFSETQ. The CDR3 is 14 residues long. The CDR3 DNA follows: TGCGCCAGCAGCCTCGGGGGGAGCCGGGATACGCAGTATTTT. Protein product: CASSLGGSRDTQYF. Full variable domain (remainder filled in from reference TRBV5-1 and TRBJ2-3): KAGVTQTPRYLIKTRGQQVTLSCSPISGHRSVSWYQQTPGQGLQFLFEYFSETQRNKGNFPGRFSGRQFSNSRSEMNVSTLELGDSALYLCASSLGGSRDTQYFGPGTRLTVL.

The CDR3 is CASSSTGSNGYTF. CDR3 nucleotides: TGTGCCAGCAGCTCCACAGGATCTAACGGCTACACCTTC. V and J are TRBV7-9 and TRBJ1-2; a possible D gene is TRBD1 (5 bases). Germline CDR1 is SEHNR and CDR2 is FQNEAQ (reference sequence). Trimming left V 4 bases short and J 8 bases short, with 14 bases between. The CDR3 runs 13 residues.

This clonotype was recorded at least ten times. This rearrangement joins TRBV7-2 to TRBJ2-2; 9 positions agree with TRBD2. Germline V lookup: CDR1 SGHTA, CDR2 FQGNSA. With V trimmed by 3 bases and J by 0 bases, 5 bases remained unmatched. This CDR3 region has 17 residues. The DNA of the CDR3 is TGTGCCAGCAGCTTTGGTCCTAGCGGGGCGAACACCGGGGAGCTGTTTTTT. As protein: CASSFGPSGANTGELFF.

The genes are TRBV12-3 or TRBV12-4 and TRBJ1-2; 7 bases align to TRBD1. The V gene end was trimmed by 5 bases and the J gene end by 4 bases; junction bases not matched to a gene: 7. The CDR3 has 14 residues. Here the CDR3 reads CASSHMTGTYGYTF. CDR3 DNA: TGTGCCAGCAGTCACATGACAGGGACCTATGGCTACACCTTC.

V and J are TRBV30 and TRBJ1-2, with a possible D match to TRBD1 (5 bases). From germline, CDR1 is GTSNPN and CDR2 SVGIG (reference sequence). V lost 4 bases and J lost 4, with 19 bases in between. The CDR3 contains 15 residues. Here the CDR3 reads CAWTLSGPRIYGYTF. The CDR3 nucleotides read TGTGCCTGGACTCTCTCGGGACCGAGAATCTATGGCTACACCTTC.

This clonotype was counted between two and nine times. The CDR3, as DNA: TGCGCCAGCAGCCAAGACGCGACAGCGAGCTCTGGAAACACCATATATTTT. Its protein is CASSQDATASSGNTIYF. J is TRBJ1-3 and V is TRBV4-3, with a tentative D call TRBD1 (5 bases). This CDR3 region has 17 residues. Per the germline V gene, CDR1 is LGHNA and CDR2 is YSLEER. V shed 0 bases and J shed 0 bases, with 12 bases lying between them.

The J gene is TRBJ2-7, the V gene TRBV2; 7 bases align to TRBD2. V lost 8 bases and J lost 2; bases outside the gene matches: 6. Germline values: CDR1 SNHLY, CDR2 FYNNEI. CDR3 length: 13 residues. The chain's CDR3 is CASRSGATYEQYF. For the CDR3, the DNA is TGTGCCAGCCGGAGCGGGGCCACCTACGAGCAGTACTTC.

This clonotype occurred many times. The chain recombines TRBV20-1 with TRBJ1-1, with D maybe TRBD1 (5 bases). The V end was cut by 5 bases, the J end by 3 bases, with 13 bases between. The CDR3 extends over 13 amino acids. The germline V gene has CDR1 DFQATT and CDR2 SNEGSKA (reference sequence). The CDR3 loop is CSAPTRGDTEAFF. The CDR3 DNA is TGCAGTGCTCCGACGCGGGGGGACACTGAAGCTTTCTTT.

The V gene is TRBV6-6, the J gene TRBJ2-7, with 10 bases that match TRBD2. CDR1 and CDR2 from the germline V gene are MNHNY and SVGAGI (reference sequence). The CDR3 runs to 17 residues. Germline trimming cut 0 bases from V and 2 bases from J; bases unmatched to any gene: 7. CDR3 nucleotides: TGTGCCAGCAGTTACTCGGCTAGCGGGAGCCAAACCTACGAGCAGTACTTC. Translation: CASSYSASGSQTYEQYF.

V usage is TRBV7-9 and J usage is TRBJ2-1; unclear D gene. This CDR3 comprises 13 residues. Trimming pared 8 bases from V and 6 bases from J, leaving 14 bases between. Germline CDR1 is SEHNR and CDR2 is FQNEAQ (reference sequence). The CDR3 reads CASSRTKGNEQFF. The CDR3, as DNA: TGTGCCAGCTCGCGTACGAAGGGCAATGAGCAGTTCTTC.

This clonotype appeared a few times. This chain links TRBV6-5 with TRBJ1-2; D might be TRBD1 (6 bases). The CDR3 spans 14 residues. Trimming removed 2 bases at V and 7 bases at J, with 14 bases between. Germline V gene data show CDR1 as MNHEY and CDR2 as SVGAGI. The CDR3: CASSYGGSSPGYTF. CDR3 sequence (DNA): TGTGCCAGCAGTTACGGGGGCTCCTCACCTGGCTACACCTTC.

The V and J genes are TRBV5-6 and TRBJ2-3; a weak D match, TRBD2 (5 bases). The CDR3 length is 14 residues. V dropped 4 bases and J dropped 1 base, with 10 bases sitting between them. Germline values: CDR1 SGHDT, CDR2 YYEEEE. The CDR3 region has the DNA TGTGCCAGCAGCGGCGATAGCGGCACAGATACGCAGTATTTT. Translated: CASSGDSGTDTQYF.

The CDR3 loop is CSARDPTSGRSYEQYF. CDR3 nucleotide sequence: TGCAGTGCTAGAGACCCGACTAGCGGGAGGTCCTACGAGCAGTACTTC. The chain couples TRBV20-1 to TRBJ2-7; the match to TRBD2 covers 13 bases. Germline trimming cut 0 bases from V and 1 base from J; bases unmatched to any gene: 3. CDR1 and CDR2 from the germline V gene are DFQATT and SNEGSKA (reference sequence). This CDR3 comprises 16 residues.

The genes are TRBV20-1 and TRBJ1-3, with D possibly TRBD1 on 6 matching bases. V was cut by 8 bases and J by 2 bases, with 13 bases left in between. CDR3 length: 13 residues. Germline CDR1 DFQATT, CDR2 SNEGSKA (reference sequence). The CDR3 coding sequence is TGCAGTATTAACCGGGGGCCTGGAAACACCATATATTTT. Translated, it gives CSINRGPGNTIYF.

In this sample, this clonotype turned up many times. The chain is built from TRBV7-6 and TRBJ2-1; TRBD2 matches 7 bases. CDR1 is SGHVS, CDR2 FNYEAQ, per germline. CDR3 length: 16 amino acids. After removal of 6 bases from V and 1 base from J, the junction contained 9 bases not matched to a gene. The CDR3 coding sequence is TGTGCCAGCAGACCCACTGTGGGAGGGTCCTACAATGAGCAGTTCTTC. As protein: CASRPTVGGSYNEQFF.

The table lists this clonotype with a few counts. The V and J genes are TRBV7-9 and TRBJ2-2; 10 bases map to TRBD1. Per germline, CDR1 SEHNR and CDR2 FQNEAQ (reference sequence). The CDR3 has 18 residues. The trim removed 2 bases at V and 2 bases at J, leaving 8 bases unmatched. The CDR3 sequence is CASSLMTGQGPNTGELFF. The DNA of the CDR3 is TGTGCCAGCAGCTTAATGACGGGACAGGGGCCTAACACCGGGGAGCTGTTTTTT.

This clonotype was seen more than once but under ten times. V is TRBV6-2 or TRBV6-3 and J is TRBJ2-7; perhaps TRBD2 as D (6 bases). Germline CDR1 is MNHEY and CDR2 is SVGEGT. The CDR3 extends over 15 amino acids. The germline V and J ends were trimmed by 5 bases and 2 bases, with 16 bases remaining between them. The CDR3 coding sequence is TGTGCCAGCAGTAAACGGTCTAGCGACGCCTACGAGCAGTACTTC. As protein: CASSKRSSDAYEQYF.

This rearrangement joins TRBV6-2 or TRBV6-3 to TRBJ1-2; 7 nucleotides align to TRBD1. CDR1 and CDR2 from the germline V gene are MNHEY and SVGEGT. The V gene end was trimmed by 2 bases and the J gene end by 1 base; junction bases not matched to a gene: 4. This CDR3 contains 15 residues. Here the CDR3 reads CASSYPGQHNYGYTF. CDR3 nucleotides: TGTGCCAGCAGTTACCCGGGACAGCATAACTATGGCTACACCTTC.

This clonotype was detected once. The chain recombines TRBV20-1 with TRBJ2-7; either TRBD1 or TRBD2 may supply D (5 bases each). This CDR3 is built from 15 residues. Germline-derived CDR1 and CDR2 are DFQATT and SNEGSKA (reference sequence). V was trimmed by 0 bases and J by 0 bases, leaving 12 bases between them. The CDR3 sequence is CSARDGGDASYEQYF. The CDR3 DNA reads TGCAGTGCTAGAGATGGTGGGGACGCCTCCTACGAGCAGTACTTC.

In regard to this clonotype: Relative to the germline gene, one junction end is altered; a read error may explain this. The gene calls are TRBV12-3 or TRBV12-4 and TRBJ1-4, with D possibly being TRBD1 (5 bases). The CDR3 runs to 15 residues. The CDR3 spells CASSTHRITDEKLFF. Written as DNA, the CDR3 is TGTGCCAGCAGTACGCACAGGATAACTGATGAAAAACTGTTTTTT.